What follows are 19 T cell receptor beta chains derived from one specimen sequenced in a study of shared T cell receptors in the human thymus. Here immunoSEQ multiplex PCR was the method, and the copy in TCRdb shows in-frame clones only, minus some. Of some 400,000 clones in the sample, roughly 94% were seen once. Sequencing was carried out using thymocytes. These receptors were taken from a human donor.

The CDR3 DNA sequence: TGTGCCAGCAGTTACACCTGGACGGAACACACAGATACGCAGTATTTT. Translating gives CASSYTWTEHTDTQYF. The chain employs TRBV6-5 and TRBJ2-3; D is unresolved. V was clipped by 2 bases and J by 2 bases, with 14 bases between them. The CDR3 has 16 amino acids. Looked up from germline, CDR1 is MNHEY and CDR2 is SVGAGI.

The chain employs TRBV18 and TRBJ2-3, with 11 bases that match TRBD2. This CDR3 spans 17 amino acids. The germline CDR1 and CDR2 sequences are KGHSH and LQKENI. J was trimmed by 1 base and V by 4 bases; bases with no gene match: 7. The CDR3 is CASSLRLAGGRTDTQYF. CDR3 bases: TGTGCCAGCTCACTCAGGCTAGCGGGAGGTCGCACAGATACGCAGTATTTT.

The V and J genes are TRBV5-1 and TRBJ2-6; D possibly matches TRBD1 or TRBD2 (5 bases each). The CDR3 runs to 19 residues. V gave up 5 bases and J gave up 4 bases, with 25 bases separating them. Per germline, CDR1 SGHRS and CDR2 YFSETQ. The DNA of the CDR3 is TGCGCCAGCAGTATGAACCGGGACCTAAACCCAGGGGGGGCCAACGTCCTGACTTTC. Its protein product is CASSMNRDLNPGGANVLTF.

In its sample, this clone was seen once. The chain has TRBV4-3 and TRBJ2-2; 10 bases match TRBD2. V was clipped by 1 base and J by 0 bases; unmatched bases: 5. The CDR3 spans 18 residues. Germline loops: CDR1 LGHNA, CDR2 YSLEER. The CDR3 here is CASSQGGSGRANTGELFF. Here the CDR3 DNA reads TGCGCCAGCAGCCAAGGGGGGAGCGGGAGGGCGAACACCGGGGAGCTGTTTTTT.

The V and J genes are TRBV19 and TRBJ2-7; unclear D gene. Per the germline V gene, CDR1 is LNHDA and CDR2 is SQIVND (reference sequence). Trimming removed 7 bases at V and 2 bases at J, with 15 bases between. The CDR3 runs to 14 residues. The CDR3 sequence: CASTEKHGAYEQYF. In nucleotides, the CDR3 is TGTGCCAGTACCGAAAAACACGGAGCCTACGAGCAGTACTTC.

The chain is built from TRBV4-2 and TRBJ2-6; 8 bases are shared with TRBD1. The trim removed 4 bases at V and 0 bases at J, leaving 8 bases unmatched. The CDR3 is 18 amino acids. The germline CDR1 and CDR2 sequences are LGHNA and YNFKEQ. The CDR3 is CASSPNRTGSSGANVLTF. The CDR3 region has the DNA TGTGCCAGCAGCCCCAACCGGACAGGGAGCTCTGGGGCCAACGTCCTGACTTTC.

The chain links TRBV19 to TRBJ2-3; a weak D match, TRBD2 (5 bases). The CDR3 extends over 12 amino acids. Between the trimmed V and J ends, which lost 9 bases and 4 bases, there was a span of 11 bases. Germline values: CDR1 LNHDA, CDR2 SQIVND (reference sequence). This CDR3 reads CASLTGADTQYF. DNA of the CDR3: TGTGCCAGCCTCACCGGGGCAGATACGCAGTATTTT.

The V call is TRBV2, the J call TRBJ2-6, with D possibly called TRBD1 or TRBD2 (5 bases each). With 3 bases removed from V and 2 bases from J, the gap between germline ends came to 8 bases. This CDR3 has 15 residues. Germline lookup yields CDR1 SNHLY and CDR2 FYNNEI. The CDR3 DNA reads TGTGCCAGCAGTGATTCGGGACCTGGGGCCAACGTCCTGACTTTC. Translation: CASSDSGPGANVLTF.

V gene TRBV7-9 combines with J gene TRBJ2-1; D gene ambiguous. This CDR3 has 15 amino acids. Germline V lookup: CDR1 SEHNR, CDR2 FQNEAQ (reference sequence). The V end was cut by 5 bases, the J end by 7 bases, with 18 bases between. As DNA, the CDR3 is TGTGCCAGCAGCCGAACCGGCCTAGAAGTAAATGAGCAGTTCTTC. This gives the protein CASSRTGLEVNEQFF.

This clone was seen only once. This sequence joins TRBV5-6 and TRBJ2-7, with D possibly matching TRBD2 (5 bases). CDR1 and CDR2 (germline): SGHDT, YYEEEE. The CDR3 loop spans 13 amino acids. V was clipped by 1 base and J by 1 base, with 6 bases between them. The CDR3 coding sequence is TGTGCCAGCAGCTTGAGAGGGTCCTACGAGCAGTACTTC. Its protein product is CASSLRGSYEQYF.

The chain links TRBV10-1 to TRBJ2-7; a possible D gene is TRBD1 (6 bases). The CDR3 contains 13 residues. The germline gives CDR1 WNHNN, CDR2 SYGVQD (reference sequence). V lost 5 bases and J lost 5, with 13 bases in between. The CDR3 sequence is CASSPQGTDEQYF. The CDR3 nucleotides are TGCGCCAGCAGTCCACAGGGTACCGACGAGCAGTACTTC.

This clone was picked up one time. The chain couples TRBV28 to TRBJ2-1; TRBD2 aligns across 8 bases. Per the germline V gene, CDR1 is MDHEN and CDR2 is SYDVKM. The CDR3 runs to 15 residues. The ends lost 6 bases at V and 4 bases at J; junction bases unmatched: 8. The DNA of the CDR3 is TGTGCCAGCAGCCTAGGGGAGCGGGAGTACAATGAGCAGTTCTTC. Translation gives CASSLGEREYNEQFF.

The chain combines TRBV27 with TRBJ2-7; perhaps TRBD1 as D (6 bases). V was clipped by 6 bases and J by 0 bases, with 12 bases between them. The CDR3 runs 14 residues. Germline lookup yields CDR1 MNHEY and CDR2 SMNVEV (reference sequence). Written as DNA, the CDR3 is TGTGCCAGCAGGACCACAGGGAACTCCTACGAGCAGTACTTC. It translates to CASRTTGNSYEQYF.

The rearrangement uses TRBV28 and TRBJ2-1; 9 bases agree with TRBD2. CDR3 length: 17 amino acids. Germline assignment: CDR1 MDHEN and CDR2 SYDVKM. After removal of 3 bases from V and 3 bases from J, the junction contained 9 bases not matched to a gene. CDR3 bases: TGTGCCAGCAGTTTTTTCGTTGTAGCGGGAGTCTACAATGAGCAGTTCTTC. Translated: CASSFFVVAGVYNEQFF.

The CDR3, as DNA: TGTGCCAGCAGTGAACATCGCAACGGACAGGGGGTGTCGGCTTTCTTT. It encodes CASSEHRNGQGVSAFF. V usage is TRBV25-1 and J usage is TRBJ1-1, with TRBD1 matching 10 bases. Germline CDR1 MGHDK, CDR2 SYGVNS. The CDR3 spans 16 residues. With V trimmed by 2 bases and J by 11 bases, 14 bases remained unmatched.

The chain has TRBV19 and TRBJ2-3, with 7 bases fitting TRBD2. Unmatched junction bases numbered 8, after V lost 6 bases and J lost 2 bases. The CDR3 loop spans 15 amino acids. Germline V lookup: CDR1 LNHDA, CDR2 SQIVND (reference sequence). The CDR3 DNA reads as TGTGCCAGTAGGGGGGGGAGACTAGACACAGATACGCAGTATTTT. Translated: CASRGGRLDTDTQYF.

This chain joins TRBV27 and TRBJ2-7; the D gene is possibly TRBD1 (6 bases). The CDR3 consists of 16 residues. CDR1 and CDR2 (germline): MNHEY, SMNVEV (reference sequence). V was cut by 0 bases and J by 6 bases, with 18 bases left in between. The CDR3 bases are TGTGCCAGCAGTTTATCGAATTGGGTACGGGACATCGAGCAGTACTTC. The encoded protein is CASSLSNWVRDIEQYF.

This chain joins TRBV19 and TRBJ2-7; 8 bases align to TRBD1. Germline V CDR1 and CDR2: LNHDA, SQIVND (reference sequence). The length of the CDR3 is 15 residues. With V trimmed by 5 bases and J by 2 bases, 8 bases remained unmatched. The CDR3 loop reads CASSAPGTGPYEQYF. In nucleotides, the CDR3 is TGTGCCAGTAGTGCCCCCGGGACAGGCCCCTACGAGCAGTACTTC.

V usage is TRBV21-1 and J usage is TRBJ1-2; the DNA was not used to check the table's D call, TRBD1. TRBV21-1 is a pseudogene. This CDR3 is 15 amino acids long. The CDR3 DNA is TGTGCCAGCAGCAAAAGGAGAGACAGGGACTATGGCTACACCTTC. It codes for CASSKRRDRDYGYTF.